The clone carrying this TCR beta chain was seen ten or more times. Its specificity is unknown. These data come from a study of T cells in Graves' hyperthyroidism and ophthalmopathy. General study points: The model's output predicted ophthalmopathy at a median of 6.5 months prior to onset.

Per the germline V gene, CDR1 is DFQATT and CDR2 is SNEGSKA (reference sequence). This CDR3 has 16 amino acids. With 3 bases clipped from V and 0 bases from J, the junction kept 9 bases outside the gene matches. The TCR beta CDR3 regions underwent amplification using RNA transcripts as the source. HTBI primers were employed in a first-round RT-PCR of the TCR CDR3. Each CDR3 protein is one row after TCRdb ran MiXCR on the multiplex PCR reads. The profile shows 530,000 or so distinct CDR3 sequences, around 42% of them singletons. The sample comprised peripheral blood or thyroid tissue (not recorded which). This TCR came from a woman under 30 with Graves' hyperthyroidism. The chain has TRBV20-1 and TRBJ2-7, with TRBD2 matching over 9 bases. The CDR3 DNA reads TGCAGTGCTAGGGCCCCCGGGACTAGCCTCTCCTACGAGCAGTACTTC. Its translation is CSARAPGTSLSYEQYF.